This T cell receptor (beta chain) was captured by sequencing in a study of T cell responses to AZD1222 COVID-19 vaccine. The data were produced by immunoSEQ multiplex PCR, yet TCRdb's version contains in-frame clones alone and is incomplete. The sample holds some 190,000 clones; nearly 95% are singletons and the top ten take 1.5% to 2.5%. Concerning this clone: As yet, its antigen is unknown.

Doses given second, at about 4 or about 12 weeks, were pooled. The CDR3 is made up of 13 amino acids. Germline V CDR1 and CDR2: SGHTA, FQGNSA. The ends were cut back, 2 bases at V and 0 bases at J, with 4 bases in the middle. Study-wide points: Breadth and depth of Spike-specific TCRs rose after two AZD1222 doses.

The sequence derives from an adult who received the AZD1222 COVID-19 vaccine. The sequenced sample was peripheral blood, obtained 28 days after the second AZD1222 dose. The chain couples TRBV7-2 to TRBJ2-5; D is unresolved. CDR3: CASSLRDQETQYF. CDR3 DNA: TGTGCCAGCAGCTTACGGGACCAAGAGACCCAGTACTTC.